This T cell receptor (beta chain) came from a study of blood T cell repertoires in COVID-19. Some clones are missing from TCRdb's copy, which holds only in-frame ones; the method was immunoSEQ multiplex PCR. The table has about 150,000 clones, approximately 87% seen once. Germline V gene data show CDR1 as GTSNPN and CDR2 as SVGIG (reference sequence). V lost 0 bases to trimming and J lost 2 bases, with 14 bases between them. This CDR3 contains 16 residues. The chain employs TRBV30 and TRBJ1-5; D unclear. The sequence was collected from a woman between 45 and 60 years old with active or convalescent COVID-19. The sample taken for sequencing was peripheral blood. The CDR3 here is CAWSVLSPGGNQPQHF. Written as DNA, the CDR3 is TGTGCCTGGAGTGTACTGTCCCCCGGTGGCAATCAGCCCCAGCATTTT. Supplemented by reference TRBV30 and TRBJ1-5, the full variable domain reads SQTIHQWPATLVQPVGSPLSLECTVEGTSNPNLYWYRQAAGRGLQLLFYSVGIGQISSEVPQNLSASRPQDRQFILSSKKLLLSDSGFYLCAWSVLSPGGNQPQHFGDGTRLSIL.